This T cell receptor (beta chain) was identified in a study of OX40 agonist ivuxolimab in advanced cancers. The CDR3 contains 13 residues. J gave up 4 bases and V 5 bases, and 2 bases lay outside the gene matches. Germline CDR1 MNHEY, CDR2 SMNVEV (reference sequence). Measured with immunoSEQ multiplex PCR; TCRdb has only the in-frame clones, and not every one. Of some 68,000 clones in the sample, 80% to 90% are singletons; the top ten hold about 10%. This clone has just a few counts. Its antigen is still unknown. General study findings and limits: CD8+ T cells (on average) carried more expanded clones than CD4+ T cells.

The V gene is TRBV27, the J gene TRBJ1-2, with 9 bases aligning to TRBD1. Specimen: CD4+ or CD8+ T cells sorted from blood, collected in a trial of the OX40 agonist ivuxolimab. The sequence derives from an adult with an advanced solid tumor such as melanoma, head and neck, liver or kidney cancer. Here the CDR3 reads CASSEGQGYGYTF. The CDR3 DNA sequence: TGTGCCAGCAGTGAGGGACAGGGCTATGGCTACACCTTC.